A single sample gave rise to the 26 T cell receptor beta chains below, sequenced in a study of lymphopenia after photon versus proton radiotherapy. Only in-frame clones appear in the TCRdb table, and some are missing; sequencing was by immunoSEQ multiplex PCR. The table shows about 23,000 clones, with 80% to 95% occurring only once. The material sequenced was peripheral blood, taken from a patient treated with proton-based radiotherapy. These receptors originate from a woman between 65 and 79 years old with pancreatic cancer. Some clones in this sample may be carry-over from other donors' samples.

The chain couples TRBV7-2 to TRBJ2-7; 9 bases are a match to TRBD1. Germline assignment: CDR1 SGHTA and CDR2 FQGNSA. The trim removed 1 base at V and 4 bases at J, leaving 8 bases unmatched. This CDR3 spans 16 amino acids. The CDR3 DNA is TGTGCCAGCAGCTTAGTCGGTACAGGGGGCGTGTACGAGCAGTACTTC. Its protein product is CASSLVGTGGVYEQYF.

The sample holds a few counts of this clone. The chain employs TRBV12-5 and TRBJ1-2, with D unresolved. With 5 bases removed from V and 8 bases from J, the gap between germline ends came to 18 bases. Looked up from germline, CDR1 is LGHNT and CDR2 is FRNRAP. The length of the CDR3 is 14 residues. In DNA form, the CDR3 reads TGTGCTAGTGGTCAGGACGGCCGACGTTCGGGCTACACCTTC. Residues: CASGQDGRRSGYTF.

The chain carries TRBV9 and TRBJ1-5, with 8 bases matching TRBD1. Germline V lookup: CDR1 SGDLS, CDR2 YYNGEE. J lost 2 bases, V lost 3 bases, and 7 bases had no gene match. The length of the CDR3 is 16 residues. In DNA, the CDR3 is TGTGCCAGCAGCGAAGACAGGGGCGGAGGCAATCAGCCCCAGCATTTT. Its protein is CASSEDRGGGNQPQHF.

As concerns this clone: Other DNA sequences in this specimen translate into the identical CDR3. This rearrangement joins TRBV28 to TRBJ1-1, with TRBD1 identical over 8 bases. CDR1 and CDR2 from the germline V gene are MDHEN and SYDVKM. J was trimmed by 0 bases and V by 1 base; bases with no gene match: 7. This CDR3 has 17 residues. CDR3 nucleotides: TGTGCCAGCAGTTTATTTGGGACAGGCAGGATGAACACTGAAGCTTTCTTT. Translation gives CASSLFGTGRMNTEAFF.

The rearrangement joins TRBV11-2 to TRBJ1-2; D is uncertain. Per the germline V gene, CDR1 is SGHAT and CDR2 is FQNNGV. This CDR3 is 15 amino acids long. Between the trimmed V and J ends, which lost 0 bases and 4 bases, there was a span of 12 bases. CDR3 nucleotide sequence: TGTGCCAGCAGCTTAGATTATCAAACCTTCTATGGCTACACCTTC. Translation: CASSLDYQTFYGYTF.

CDR3 sequence: CASSFRDSSYNEQFF. Written as DNA, the CDR3 is TGTGCCAGCAGTTTTCGGGACTCCTCCTACAATGAGCAGTTCTTC. The chain uses TRBV6-1 and TRBJ2-1; the D gene is possibly TRBD2 (6 bases). Per germline, CDR1 MNHNS and CDR2 SASEGT. V was pared by 5 bases and J by 0 bases, with 11 bases between. This CDR3 has 15 residues.

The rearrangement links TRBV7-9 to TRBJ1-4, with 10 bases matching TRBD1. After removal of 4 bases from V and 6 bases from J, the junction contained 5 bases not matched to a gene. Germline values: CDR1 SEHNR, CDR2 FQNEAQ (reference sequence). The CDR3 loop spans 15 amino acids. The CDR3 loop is CASSSTGGADEKLFF. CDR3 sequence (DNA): TGTGCCAGCAGCTCGACAGGGGGCGCCGATGAAAAACTGTTTTTT.

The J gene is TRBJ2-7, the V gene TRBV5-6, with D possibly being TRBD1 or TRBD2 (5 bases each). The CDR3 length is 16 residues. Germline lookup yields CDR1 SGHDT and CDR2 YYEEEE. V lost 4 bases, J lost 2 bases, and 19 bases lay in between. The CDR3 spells CASSVGPQTNPYEQYF. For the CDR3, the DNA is TGTGCCAGCAGCGTGGGACCGCAAACCAATCCCTACGAGCAGTACTTC.

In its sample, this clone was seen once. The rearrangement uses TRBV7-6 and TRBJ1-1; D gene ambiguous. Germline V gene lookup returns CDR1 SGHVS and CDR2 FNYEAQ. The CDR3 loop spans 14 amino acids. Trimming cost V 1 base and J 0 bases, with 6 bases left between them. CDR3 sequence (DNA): TGTGCCAGCAGCTTAGTACAGATGAACACTGAAGCTTTCTTT. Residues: CASSLVQMNTEAFF.

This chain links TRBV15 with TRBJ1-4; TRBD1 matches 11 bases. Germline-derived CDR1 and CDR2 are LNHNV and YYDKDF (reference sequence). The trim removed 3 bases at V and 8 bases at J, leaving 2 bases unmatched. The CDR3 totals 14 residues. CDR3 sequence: CATSRDRGLEKLFF. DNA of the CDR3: TGTGCCACCAGCAGGGACAGGGGGCTCGAAAAACTGTTTTTT. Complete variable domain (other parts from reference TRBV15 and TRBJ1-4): DAMVIQNPRYQVTQFGKPVTLSCSQTLNHNVMYWYQQKSSQAPKLLFHYYDKDFNNEADTPDNFQSRRPNTSFCFLDIRSPGLGDTAMYLCATSRDRGLEKLFFGSGTQLSVL.

The CDR3, as DNA: TGTGCCAGCTCACCACCGGGTGCGGGCTCCTACAATGAGCAGTTCTTC. It is translated as CASSPPGAGSYNEQFF. This chain links TRBV18 with TRBJ2-1; possible D gene TRBD2, 5 bases. This CDR3 is 16 amino acids long. Germline loops: CDR1 KGHSH, CDR2 LQKENI. Trimming cost V 0 bases and J 0 bases, with 9 bases left between them. Looking up the rest from reference TRBV18 and TRBJ2-1 gives the full variable domain: NAGVMQNPRHLVRRRGQEARLRCSPMKGHSHVYWYRQLPEEGLKFMVYLQKENIIDESGMPKERFSAEFPKEGPSILRIQQVVRGDSAAYFCASSPPGAGSYNEQFFGPGTRLTVL.

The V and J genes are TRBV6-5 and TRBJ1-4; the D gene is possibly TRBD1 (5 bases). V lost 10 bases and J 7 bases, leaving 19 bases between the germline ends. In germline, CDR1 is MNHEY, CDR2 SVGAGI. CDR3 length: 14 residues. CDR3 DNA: TGTGCCACAAAAACAGGCTTCGCGGGTGAAAAACTGTTTTTT. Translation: CATKTGFAGEKLFF.

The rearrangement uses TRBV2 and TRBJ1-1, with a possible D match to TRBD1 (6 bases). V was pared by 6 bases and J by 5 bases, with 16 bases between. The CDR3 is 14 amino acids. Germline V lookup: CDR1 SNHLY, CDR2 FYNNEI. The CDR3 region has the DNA TGTGCCAGCAGGCCTACAGGGTTCGGAACTGAAGCTTTCTTT. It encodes CASRPTGFGTEAFF.

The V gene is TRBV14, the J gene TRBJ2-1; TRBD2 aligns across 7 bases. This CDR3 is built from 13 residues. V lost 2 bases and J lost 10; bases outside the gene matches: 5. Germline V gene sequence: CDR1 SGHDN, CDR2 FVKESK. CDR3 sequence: CASSQYSGQEQFF. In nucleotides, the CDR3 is TGTGCCAGCAGCCAATATAGCGGGCAAGAGCAGTTCTTC.

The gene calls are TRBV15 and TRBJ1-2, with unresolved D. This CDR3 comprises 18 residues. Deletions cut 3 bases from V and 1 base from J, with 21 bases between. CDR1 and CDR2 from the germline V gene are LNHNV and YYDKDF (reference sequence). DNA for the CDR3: TGTGCCACCAGCAGCCCGGAGAGGACCACAGCGAATAACTATGGCTACACCTTC. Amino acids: CATSSPERTTANNYGYTF.

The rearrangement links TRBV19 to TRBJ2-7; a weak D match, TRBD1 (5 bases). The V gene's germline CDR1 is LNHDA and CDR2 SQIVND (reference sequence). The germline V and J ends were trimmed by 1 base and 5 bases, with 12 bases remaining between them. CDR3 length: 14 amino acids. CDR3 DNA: TGTGCCAGTAGTATAGGGCAGGGCAGCCACGAGCAGTACTTC. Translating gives CASSIGQGSHEQYF.

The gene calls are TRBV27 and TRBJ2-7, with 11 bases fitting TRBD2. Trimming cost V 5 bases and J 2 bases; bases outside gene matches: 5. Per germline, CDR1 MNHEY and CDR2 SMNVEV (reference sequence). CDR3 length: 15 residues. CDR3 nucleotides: TGTGCCAGCAGTCTTAAGACTAGCGGGACCTACGAGCAGTACTTC. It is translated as CASSLKTSGTYEQYF.

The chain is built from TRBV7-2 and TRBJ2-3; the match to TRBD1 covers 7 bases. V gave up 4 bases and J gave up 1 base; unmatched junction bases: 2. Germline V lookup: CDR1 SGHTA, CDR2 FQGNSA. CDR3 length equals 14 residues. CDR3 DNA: TGTGCCAGCAGCTCTGACAGGGGCACAGATACGCAGTATTTT. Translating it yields CASSSDRGTDTQYF.

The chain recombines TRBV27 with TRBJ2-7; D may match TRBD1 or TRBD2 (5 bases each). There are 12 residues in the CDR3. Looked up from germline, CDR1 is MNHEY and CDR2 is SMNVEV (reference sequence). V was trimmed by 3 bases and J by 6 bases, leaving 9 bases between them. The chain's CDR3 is CASSFIGTEQYF. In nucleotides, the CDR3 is TGTGCCAGCAGTTTTATAGGGACCGAGCAGTACTTC.

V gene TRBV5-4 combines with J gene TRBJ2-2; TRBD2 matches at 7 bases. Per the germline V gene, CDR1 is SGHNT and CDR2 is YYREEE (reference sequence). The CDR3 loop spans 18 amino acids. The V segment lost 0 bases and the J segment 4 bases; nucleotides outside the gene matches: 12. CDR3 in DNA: TGTGCCAGCAGCTTGGCGAGCGGGGCATCCGCGGGCACCGGGGAGCTGTTTTTT. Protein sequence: CASSLASGASAGTGELFF.

The CDR3 loop is CASSLSTGGSVSRQPQHF. The CDR3 DNA follows: TGTGCCAGCAGCCTGTCGACAGGGGGTTCGGTGAGTCGACAGCCCCAGCATTTT. The rearrangement uses TRBV2 and TRBJ1-5; 9 bases agree with TRBD1. CDR1 is SNHLY, CDR2 FYNNEI, per germline. The CDR3 consists of 18 residues. J gave up 7 bases and V 6 bases, and 19 bases lay outside the gene matches.

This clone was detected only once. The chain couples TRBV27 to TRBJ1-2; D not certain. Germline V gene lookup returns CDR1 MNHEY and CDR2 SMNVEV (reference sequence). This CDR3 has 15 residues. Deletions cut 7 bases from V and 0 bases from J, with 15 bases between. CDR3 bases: TGTGCCAGCACCCTCTCAGTCAATGCTAACTATGGCTACACCTTC. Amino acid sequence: CASTLSVNANYGYTF.

The CDR3 spells CASSSPGSADTQYF. The CDR3 DNA follows: TGTGCCAGCAGTTCCCCGGGGTCGGCAGATACGCAGTATTTT. The chain has TRBV28 and TRBJ2-3, with D possibly being TRBD2 (5 bases). The germline gives CDR1 MDHEN, CDR2 SYDVKM. There are 14 residues in the CDR3. V lost 4 bases to trimming and J lost 4 bases, with 12 bases between them.

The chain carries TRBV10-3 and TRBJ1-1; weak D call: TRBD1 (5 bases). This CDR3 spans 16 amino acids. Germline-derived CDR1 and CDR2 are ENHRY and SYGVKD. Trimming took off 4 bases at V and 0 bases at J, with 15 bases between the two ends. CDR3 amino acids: CAISAGTDIMNTEAFF. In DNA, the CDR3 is TGTGCCATCAGTGCCGGGACCGATATCATGAACACTGAAGCTTTCTTT.

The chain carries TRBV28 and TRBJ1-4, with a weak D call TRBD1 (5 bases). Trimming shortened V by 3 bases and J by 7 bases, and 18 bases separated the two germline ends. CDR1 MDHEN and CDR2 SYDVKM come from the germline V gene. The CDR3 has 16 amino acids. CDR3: CASSFIEVQGGEKLFF. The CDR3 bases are TGTGCCAGCAGTTTTATAGAGGTCCAGGGTGGTGAAAAACTGTTTTTT.

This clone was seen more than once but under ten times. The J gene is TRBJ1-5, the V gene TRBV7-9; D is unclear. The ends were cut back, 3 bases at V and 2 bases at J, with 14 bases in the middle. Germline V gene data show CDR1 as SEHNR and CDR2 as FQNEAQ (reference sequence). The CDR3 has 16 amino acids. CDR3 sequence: CASSFDRTFGNQPQHF. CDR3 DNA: TGTGCCAGCAGCTTTGATAGAACCTTCGGCAATCAGCCCCAGCATTTT.